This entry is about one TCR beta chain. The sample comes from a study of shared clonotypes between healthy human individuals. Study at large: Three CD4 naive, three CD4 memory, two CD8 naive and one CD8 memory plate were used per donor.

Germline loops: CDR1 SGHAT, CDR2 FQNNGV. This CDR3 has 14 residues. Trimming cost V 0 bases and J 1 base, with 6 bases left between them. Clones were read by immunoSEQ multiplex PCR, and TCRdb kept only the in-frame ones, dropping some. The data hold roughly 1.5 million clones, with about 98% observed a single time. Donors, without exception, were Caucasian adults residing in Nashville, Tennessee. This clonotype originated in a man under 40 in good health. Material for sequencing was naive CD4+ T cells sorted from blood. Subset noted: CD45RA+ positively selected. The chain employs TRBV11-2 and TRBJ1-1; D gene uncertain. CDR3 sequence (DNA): TGTGCCAGCAGCTTAGACCCTCAGAACACTGAAGCTTTCTTT. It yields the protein CASSLDPQNTEAFF.